These 14 T cell receptor beta chains originate from one sample sequenced in a study of cytomegalovirus exposure and HLA in healthy donors. Amplification used 60 Vbeta primers and 13 Jbeta primers. Profiled with immunoSEQ multiplex PCR; TCRdb holds only in-frame clones, not every one. This table has around 110,000 clones, roughly 79% appearing once. The sequenced sample consisted of PBMCs. The receptors were sampled from a woman younger than 30 in good health and CMV-seronegative.

This clone was detected a few times. The chain combines TRBV7-8 with TRBJ1-5; weak D call: TRBD1 (5 bases). The CDR3 runs to 16 residues. Germline V gene lookup returns CDR1 SGHVS and CDR2 FQNEAQ. The V end was cut by 5 bases, the J end by 2 bases, with 16 bases between. The CDR3 DNA sequence: TGTGCCAGCAGCACCAAAATTGCACAGGGCAATCAGCCCCAGCATTTT. It is translated as CASSTKIAQGNQPQHF.

J is TRBJ2-7 and V is TRBV27, with 8 bases identical to TRBD2. CDR1 and CDR2 from the germline V gene are MNHEY and SMNVEV (reference sequence). The V and J ends lost 5 bases and 5 bases, in that order; junction bases with no gene match: 8. CDR3 length: 14 amino acids. The CDR3 sequence: CASSRFSGVNEQYF. For the CDR3, the DNA is TGTGCCAGCAGTCGTTTTAGCGGGGTAAACGAGCAGTACTTC.

The chain recombines TRBV29-1 with TRBJ2-3; TRBD2 matches at 8 bases. Germline-derived CDR1 and CDR2 are SQVTM and ANQGSEA. V lost 4 bases to trimming and J lost 3 bases; unmatched junction nucleotides: 9. This CDR3 contains 15 residues. CDR3 nucleotide sequence: TGCAGCGTTGCCCTGGTAGCGGGGTCGACAGATACGCAGTATTTT. Translation gives CSVALVAGSTDTQYF.

This sequence joins TRBV5-1 and TRBJ1-6; D is unresolved. From germline, CDR1 is SGHRS and CDR2 YFSETQ. This CDR3 has 15 amino acids. Trimming cost V 3 bases and J 1 base, with 8 bases left between them. DNA for the CDR3: TGCGCCAGCAGCTCGGAGGGTTCCTATAATTCACCCCTCCACTTT. Encoded protein: CASSSEGSYNSPLHF.

The J gene is TRBJ1-1, the V gene TRBV29-1; D is undetermined. The germline V gene encodes CDR1 SQVTM and CDR2 ANQGSEA. Trimming took 5 bases from V and 0 from J, leaving 7 bases between them. The CDR3 extends over 12 amino acids. The CDR3: CSVHTMNTEAFF. As DNA, the CDR3 is TGCAGCGTTCATACAATGAACACTGAAGCTTTCTTT.

The chain employs TRBV5-1 and TRBJ1-1; tentative D call: TRBD1 (6 bases). Germline loops: CDR1 SGHRS, CDR2 YFSETQ. The CDR3 length is 16 residues. V was cut by 0 bases and J by 1 base, with 13 bases left in between. CDR3 nucleotides: TGCGCCAGCAGCTTGGCCCCGGCAGGGGAGAACACTGAAGCTTTCTTT. Encoded protein: CASSLAPAGENTEAFF. The full variable domain, its missing parts supplied by reference TRBV5-1 and TRBJ1-1, is KAGVTQTPRYLIKTRGQQVTLSCSPISGHRSVSWYQQTPGQGLQFLFEYFSETQRNKGNFPGRFSGRQFSNSRSEMNVSTLELGDSALYLCASSLAPAGENTEAFFGQGTRLTVV.

In this sample, this clone turned up a few times. The rearrangement uses TRBV5-1 and TRBJ2-3, with 9 bases fitting TRBD2. The germline V gene has CDR1 SGHRS and CDR2 YFSETQ. The CDR3 is 21 residues long. The J segment lost 0 bases and the V segment lost 3 bases, leaving 20 bases of the junction unmatched. As DNA, the CDR3 is TGCGCCAGCAGCTCCCCCGGGGGGTTTAGCGGGGGCGAACCTAGCACAGATACGCAGTATTTT. This translates into CASSSPGGFSGGEPSTDTQYF. Filled out from reference TRBV5-1 and TRBJ2-3, the complete variable domain reads KAGVTQTPRYLIKTRGQQVTLSCSPISGHRSVSWYQQTPGQGLQFLFEYFSETQRNKGNFPGRFSGRQFSNSRSEMNVSTLELGDSALYLCASSSPGGFSGGEPSTDTQYFGPGTRLTVL.

The chain recombines TRBV5-4 with TRBJ1-2; D call uncertain. The CDR3 consists of 14 residues. Germline values: CDR1 SGHNT, CDR2 YYREEE (reference sequence). The ends were cut back, 2 bases at V and 8 bases at J, with 16 bases in the middle. This CDR3 is CASSFLPPSEGYTF. Here the CDR3 DNA reads TGTGCCAGCAGCTTCCTGCCCCCCTCTGAGGGCTACACCTTC.

This clone came up once. This chain joins TRBV27 and TRBJ2-1; TRBD2 matches at 10 bases. This CDR3 region has 16 residues. The germline V gene has CDR1 MNHEY and CDR2 SMNVEV (reference sequence). V lost 0 bases, J lost 9 bases, and 8 bases stayed unmatched. CDR3 coding DNA: TGTGCCAGCAGTTTATCAGTACTAGCGGGGAGGGGTGAGCAGTTCTTC. It is translated as CASSLSVLAGRGEQFF.

The chain joins TRBV9 to TRBJ2-7; TRBD1 matches 7 bases. V was clipped by 1 base and J by 4 bases; unmatched bases: 14. The CDR3 has 17 amino acids. CDR1 and CDR2 from the germline V gene are SGDLS and YYNGEE. For the CDR3, the DNA is TGTGCCAGCAGCGTAAGGGGACAGCCATCTCCGGGTTACGAGCAGTACTTC. This codes for CASSVRGQPSPGYEQYF.

The rearrangement links TRBV7-2 to TRBJ1-1, with D uncertain. Germline lookup yields CDR1 SGHTA and CDR2 FQGNSA. The CDR3 is 14 residues long. Trimming cost V 1 base and J 1 base, with 7 bases left between them. The CDR3 region is CASSLVGENTEAFF. The CDR3 DNA is TGTGCCAGCAGCTTAGTCGGGGAGAACACTGAAGCTTTCTTT.

In its sample, this clone was seen once. J is TRBJ2-3 and V is TRBV4-1, with 7 bases matching TRBD1. The CDR3 totals 16 residues. The germline gives CDR1 MGHRA, CDR2 YSYEKL. V lost 2 bases, J lost 2 bases, and 7 bases stayed unmatched. The CDR3 loop reads CASSQRPGQTTDTQYF. The CDR3 DNA is TGCGCCAGCAGCCAAAGGCCGGGACAGACCACAGATACGCAGTATTTT.

This clone was counted only a few times. This sequence joins TRBV4-1 and TRBJ2-1; tentative D call: TRBD1 (6 bases). CDR1 MGHRA and CDR2 YSYEKL come from the germline V gene. CDR3 size: 16 residues. The V end lost 1 base, the J end lost 7 bases, and 17 bases lay between the germline ends. The CDR3 region is CASSQVPGAHPNEQFF. CDR3 bases: TGCGCCAGCAGCCAAGTCCCAGGGGCCCACCCAAATGAGCAGTTCTTC.

The CDR3, as DNA: TGTGCCAGCAGTGAAGCTGCAACGAGGGAGACCCAGTACTTC. This gives the protein CASSEAATRETQYF. This chain uses TRBV6-1 with TRBJ2-5; D gene ambiguous. The V end was cut by 0 bases, the J end by 5 bases, with 10 bases between. Germline loops: CDR1 MNHNS, CDR2 SASEGT. This CDR3 has 14 residues.